This is a list of T cell receptor beta chains from one sample in a study of blood T cell repertoires in COVID-19. Only in-frame clones appear in the TCRdb table, and some are missing; sequencing was by immunoSEQ multiplex PCR. This table holds 100,000 or so clones, roughly four fifths found once. The specimen was peripheral blood. The receptor set was obtained from a man in his forties or fifties with active or convalescent COVID-19. CDR3s include the opening cysteine and the closing phenylalanine or tryptophan. The D gene is left open where the match is weak. A row's size may be missing; if present it is once, few, many or a size class.

j_gene,abundance,v_gene,d_gene,CDR3nt,CDR3aa
TRBJ1-2,few,TRBV29-1,-,TGCAGCGCCGGAGGTTTCCAGCTTAACTATGGCTACACCTTC,CSAGGFQLNYGYTF
TRBJ1-6,-,TRBV6-2/TRBV6-3,TRBD1,TGTGCCAGCAGCCTCCGATCCCCCGGGACAGGGGGATCACCCCTCCACTTT,CASSLRSPGTGGSPLHF
TRBJ2-1,-,TRBV5-1,TRBD1,TGCGCCAGCAGCTTGGAGGGACAGGGGACGGGCAATGAGCAGTTCTTC,CASSLEGQGTGNEQFF
TRBJ1-5,-,TRBV3-1/TRBV3-2,-,TGTGCCAGCAGCCAAGGGACAGTGCCGCTCAATCAGCCCCAGCATTTT,CASSQGTVPLNQPQHF
TRBJ2-7,-,TRBV9,TRBD1,TGTGCCAGCAGTTCCCGGACAGGGAATATGAGGGAGCAGTACTTC,CASSSRTGNMREQYF
TRBJ1-2,-,TRBV6-5,-,TGTGCCAGCAGTTACGGGACTTTTAAGAGGGTCACCTTC,CASSYGTFKRVTF
TRBJ2-7,-,TRBV12-3/TRBV12-4,-,TGTGCCAGCAGTTTGGCCAACTCCTACGAGCAGTACTTC,CASSLANSYEQYF
TRBJ1-1,few,TRBV12-3/TRBV12-4,-,TGTGCCAGCAGCCCCGTATGGAACACTGAAGCTTTCTTT,CASSPVWNTEAFF
TRBJ1-5,-,TRBV5-6,-,TGTGCCAGCAGCTTTCTCCCCGGCAATCAGCCCCAGCATTTT,CASSFLPGNQPQHF
TRBJ1-2,-,TRBV29-1,-,TGCAGCGTTGAAGATCGGTCCGAGGTTGGCTACACCTTC,CSVEDRSEVGYTF
TRBJ1-5,-,TRBV12-3/TRBV12-4,-,TGTGCCAGCAGTTTTTCGGGAAGCCAGCCCCAGCATTTT,CASSFSGSQPQHF
TRBJ1-5,many,TRBV30,-,TGTGCCGGAGGGAGGGGGGCCGGTCAGCCCCAGCATTTT,CAGGRGAGQPQHF
TRBJ1-2,-,TRBV7-2,TRBD1,TGTGCCAGCAGCTTGGGACAGGGGAACTATGGCTACACCTTC,CASSLGQGNYGYTF
TRBJ2-7,-,TRBV2,-,TGTGCCAGCAGCTTCGACAGGTCGAGCTCCTACGAGCAGTACTTC,CASSFDRSSSYEQYF
TRBJ1-2,-,TRBV15,-,TGTGCCACCAGCAGCAACACAGGGAACTATGGCTACACCTTC,CATSSNTGNYGYTF
TRBJ2-5,-,TRBV5-1,-,TGCGCCAGCATGCTCTCGACGGGAAAAGAGACCCAGTACTTC,CASMLSTGKETQYF
TRBJ1-5,-,TRBV5-1,-,TGCGCCAGCAGCCCCTCAGGTAATAGCAATCAGCCCCAGCATTTT,CASSPSGNSNQPQHF
TRBJ2-1,-,TRBV3-1/TRBV3-2,TRBD2,TGTGCCAGCAGTACTAGCGGGGGTATTTTATACAATGAGCAGTTCTTC,CASSTSGGILYNEQFF
TRBJ2-2,-,TRBV7-2,-,TGTGCCAGCAGCTACGACTATAACACCGGGGAGCTGTTTTTT,CASSYDYNTGELFF
TRBJ1-6,-,TRBV28,TRBD1,TGTGCCAGCAGTTTACCTGGACAGGAAACACGGAATTCACCCCTCCACTTT,CASSLPGQETRNSPLHF
TRBJ2-3,-,TRBV18,-,TGTGCCAGCTCACCAGGGGCAGGGGTAACAGATACGCAGTATTTT,CASSPGAGVTDTQYF
TRBJ1-1,once,TRBV20-1,TRBD1,TGCAGTGCTAGTTCCGGGACAGGGGGGAGCGAAGCTTTCTTT,CSASSGTGGSEAFF
TRBJ1-3,-,TRBV6-5,TRBD1,TGTGCCAGCATCGACAGGGGCTCTGGAAACACCATATATTTT,CASIDRGSGNTIYF
TRBJ2-5,-,TRBV5-1,-,TGCGCCAGCAGCTTGGTTGCTAGCTGGGAGACCCAGTACTTC,CASSLVASWETQYF
TRBJ1-1,-,TRBV18,-,TGTGCCAGCCGGCAGGGCATAAACACTGAAGCTTTCTTT,CASRQGINTEAFF
TRBJ2-1,-,TRBV9,TRBD1,TGTGCCAGCAGCTCCGCAGGGGGAGAGCAGTTCTTC,CASSSAGGEQFF
TRBJ1-4,-,TRBV19,-,TGTGCCAGTAGGGGATATGGGGCAGGGGAAAAACTGTTTTTT,CASRGYGAGEKLFF